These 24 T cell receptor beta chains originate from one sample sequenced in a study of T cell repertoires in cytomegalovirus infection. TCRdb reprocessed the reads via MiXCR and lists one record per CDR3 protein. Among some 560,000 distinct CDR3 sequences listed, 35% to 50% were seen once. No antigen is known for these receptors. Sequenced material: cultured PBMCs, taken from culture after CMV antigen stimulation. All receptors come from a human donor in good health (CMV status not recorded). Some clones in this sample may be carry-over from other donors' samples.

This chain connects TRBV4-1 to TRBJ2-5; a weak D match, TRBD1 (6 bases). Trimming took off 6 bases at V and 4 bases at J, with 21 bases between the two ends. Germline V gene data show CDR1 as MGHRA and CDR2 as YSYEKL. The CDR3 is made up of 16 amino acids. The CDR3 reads CASRSVLDRKRETQYF. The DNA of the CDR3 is TGCGCCAGCAGATCCGTATTAGACAGGAAGAGAGAGACCCAGTACTTC.

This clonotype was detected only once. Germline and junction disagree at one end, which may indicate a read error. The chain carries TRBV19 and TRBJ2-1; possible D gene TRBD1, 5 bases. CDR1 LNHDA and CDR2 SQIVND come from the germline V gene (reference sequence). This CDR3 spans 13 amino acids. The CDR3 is CASSKDIGSKVLF. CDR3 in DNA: TGTGCCAGTAGTAAGGACATTGGGTCAAAGGTGCTCTTC.

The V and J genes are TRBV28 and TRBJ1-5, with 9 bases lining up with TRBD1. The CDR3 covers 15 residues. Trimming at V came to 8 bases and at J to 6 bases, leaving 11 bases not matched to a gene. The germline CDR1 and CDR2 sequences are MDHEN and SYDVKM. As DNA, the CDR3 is TGTGCCAGCCACCAAGGGACAGGGCGTACTCAGCCCCAGCATTTT. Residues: CASHQGTGRTQPQHF.

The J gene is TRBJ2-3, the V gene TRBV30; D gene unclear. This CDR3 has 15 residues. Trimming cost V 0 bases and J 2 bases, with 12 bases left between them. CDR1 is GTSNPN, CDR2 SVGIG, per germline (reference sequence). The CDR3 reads CAWSVFVPATDTQYF. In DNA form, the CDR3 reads TGTGCCTGGAGTGTATTCGTCCCGGCCACAGATACGCAGTATTTT.

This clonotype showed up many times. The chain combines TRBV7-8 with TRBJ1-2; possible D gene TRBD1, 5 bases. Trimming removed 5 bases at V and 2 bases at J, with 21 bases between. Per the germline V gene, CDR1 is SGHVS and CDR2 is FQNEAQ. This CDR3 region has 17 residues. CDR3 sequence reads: CASSPPREGLGNYGYTF. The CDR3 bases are TGTGCCAGCAGCCCACCCAGGGAGGGACTGGGCAACTATGGCTACACCTTC.

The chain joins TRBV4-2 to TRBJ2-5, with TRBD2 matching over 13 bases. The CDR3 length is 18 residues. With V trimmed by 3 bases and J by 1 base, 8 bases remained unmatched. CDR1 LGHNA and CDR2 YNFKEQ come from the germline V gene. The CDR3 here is CASSHGTSGDGAQETQYF. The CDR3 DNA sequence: TGTGCCAGCAGCCATGGGACTAGCGGGGACGGGGCCCAAGAGACCCAGTACTTC.

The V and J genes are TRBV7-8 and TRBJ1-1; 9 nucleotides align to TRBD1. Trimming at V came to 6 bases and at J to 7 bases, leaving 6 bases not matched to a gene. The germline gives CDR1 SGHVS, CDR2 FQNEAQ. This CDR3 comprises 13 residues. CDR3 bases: TGTGCCAGCAGAAACAGGGGGCAGGTTGAAGCTTTCTTT. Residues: CASRNRGQVEAFF.

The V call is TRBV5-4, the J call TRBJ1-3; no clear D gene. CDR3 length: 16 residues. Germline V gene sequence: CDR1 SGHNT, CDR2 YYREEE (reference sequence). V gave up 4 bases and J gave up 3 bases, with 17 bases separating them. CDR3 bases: TGTGCCAGCAGCAAAGGATCGGTCGGTAGTGGAAACACCATATATTTT. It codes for CASSKGSVGSGNTIYF.

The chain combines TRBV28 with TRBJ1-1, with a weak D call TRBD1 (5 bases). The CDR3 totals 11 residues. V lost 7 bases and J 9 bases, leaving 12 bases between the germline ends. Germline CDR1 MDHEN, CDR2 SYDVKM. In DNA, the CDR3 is TGTGCCAGCATTATAGACAGCAAAGCTTTCTTT. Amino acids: CASIIDSKAFF.

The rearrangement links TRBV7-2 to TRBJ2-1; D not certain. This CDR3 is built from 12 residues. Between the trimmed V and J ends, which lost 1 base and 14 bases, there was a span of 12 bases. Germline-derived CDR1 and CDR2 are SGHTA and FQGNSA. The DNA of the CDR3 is TGTGCCAGCAGCTTAGACTGGGTGAAAAAGTTCTTC. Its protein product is CASSLDWVKKFF. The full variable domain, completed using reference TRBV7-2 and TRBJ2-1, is GAGVSQSPSNKVTEKGKDVELRCDPISGHTALYWYRQSLGQGLEFLIYFQGNSAPDKSGLPSDRFSAERTGGSVSTLTIQRTQQEDSAVYLCASSLDWVKKFFGPGTRLTVL.

The DNA for the CDR3 is TGTGCCAGCAGCTCCCGGTCGTCCGGAGGGCCCCAGCATTTT. This translates into CASSSRSSGGPQHF. The gene calls are TRBV7-6 and TRBJ1-5; no clear D. Germline loops: CDR1 SGHVS, CDR2 FNYEAQ. Trimming took 4 bases from V and 9 from J, leaving 16 bases between them. The CDR3 consists of 14 residues.

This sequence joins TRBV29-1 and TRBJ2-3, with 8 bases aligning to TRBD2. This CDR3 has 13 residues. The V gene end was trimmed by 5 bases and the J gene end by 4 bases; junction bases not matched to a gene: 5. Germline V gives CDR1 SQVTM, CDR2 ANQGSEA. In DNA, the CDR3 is TGCAGCGTTACCGGGACTAGGTCAGATACGCAGTATTTT. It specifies CSVTGTRSDTQYF.

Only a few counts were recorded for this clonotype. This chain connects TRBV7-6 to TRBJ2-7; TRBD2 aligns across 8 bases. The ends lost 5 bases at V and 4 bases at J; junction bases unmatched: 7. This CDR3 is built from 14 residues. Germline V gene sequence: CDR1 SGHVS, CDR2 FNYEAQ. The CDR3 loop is CASSPGGIPYEQYF. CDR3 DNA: TGTGCCAGCAGCCCGGGGGGGATTCCTTACGAGCAGTACTTC.

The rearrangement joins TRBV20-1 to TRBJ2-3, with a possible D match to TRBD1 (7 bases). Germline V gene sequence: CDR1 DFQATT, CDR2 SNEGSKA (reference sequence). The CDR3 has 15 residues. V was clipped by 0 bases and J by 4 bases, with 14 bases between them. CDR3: CSARDLGRGADTQYF. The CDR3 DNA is TGCAGTGCTAGAGATTTAGGCAGGGGGGCAGATACGCAGTATTTT.

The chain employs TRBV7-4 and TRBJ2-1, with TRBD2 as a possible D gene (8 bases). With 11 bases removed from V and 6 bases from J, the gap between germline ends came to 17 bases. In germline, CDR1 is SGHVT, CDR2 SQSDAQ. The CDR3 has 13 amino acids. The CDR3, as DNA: TGTGCCGGAAAGGGGGCGGGGGGCAATGAGCAGTTCTTC. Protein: CAGKGAGGNEQFF.

The CDR3 loop reads CSVEGGNGGYTF. CDR3 nucleotides: TGCAGCGTTGAAGGGGGTAATGGTGGCTACACCTTC. This sequence joins TRBV29-1 and TRBJ1-2; D ambiguous. The CDR3 sequence is 12 residues long. V lost 1 base and J 7 bases, leaving 10 bases between the germline ends. The germline gives CDR1 SQVTM, CDR2 ANQGSEA.

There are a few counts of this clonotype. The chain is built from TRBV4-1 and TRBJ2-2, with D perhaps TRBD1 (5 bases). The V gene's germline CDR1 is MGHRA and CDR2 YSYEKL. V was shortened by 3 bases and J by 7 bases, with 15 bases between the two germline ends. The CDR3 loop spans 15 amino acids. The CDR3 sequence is CASSHLQAIGGELFF. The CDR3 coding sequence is TGCGCCAGCAGCCACCTACAGGCGATTGGCGGGGAGCTGTTTTTT.

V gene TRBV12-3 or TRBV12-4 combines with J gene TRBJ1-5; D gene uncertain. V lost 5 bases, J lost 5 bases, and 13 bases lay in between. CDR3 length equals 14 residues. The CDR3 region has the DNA TGTGCCAGCAGTCCCCCCCCGAAGCATCAGCCCCAGCATTTT. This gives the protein CASSPPPKHQPQHF.

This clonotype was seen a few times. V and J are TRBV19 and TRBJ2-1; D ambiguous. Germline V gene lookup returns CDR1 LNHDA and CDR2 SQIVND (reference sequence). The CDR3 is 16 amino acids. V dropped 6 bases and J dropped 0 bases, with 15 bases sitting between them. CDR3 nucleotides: TGTGCCAGTAGCCTTAGATACGGTAGCTCCTACAATGAGCAGTTCTTC. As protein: CASSLRYGSSYNEQFF.

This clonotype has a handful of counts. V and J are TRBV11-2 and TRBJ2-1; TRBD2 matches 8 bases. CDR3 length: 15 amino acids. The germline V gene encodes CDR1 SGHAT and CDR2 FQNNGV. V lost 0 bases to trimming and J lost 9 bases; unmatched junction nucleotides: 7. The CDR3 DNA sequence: TGTGCCAGCAGCTTAGAACGGGGGGGCTTTAGTGAGCAGTTCTTC. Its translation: CASSLERGGFSEQFF. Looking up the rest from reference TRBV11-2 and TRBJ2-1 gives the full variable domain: EAGVAQSPRYKIIEKRQSVAFWCNPISGHATLYWYQQILGQGPKLLIQFQNNGVVDDSQLPKDRFSAERLKGVDSTLKIQPAKLEDSAVYLCASSLERGGFSEQFFGPGTRLTVL.

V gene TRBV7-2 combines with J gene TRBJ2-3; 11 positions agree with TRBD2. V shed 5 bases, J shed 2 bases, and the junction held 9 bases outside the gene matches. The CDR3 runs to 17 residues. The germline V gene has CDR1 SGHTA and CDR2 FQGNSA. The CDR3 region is CASSPRTSGLPTDTQYF. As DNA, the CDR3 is TGTGCCAGCAGCCCGCGGACTAGCGGGCTTCCCACAGATACGCAGTATTTT.

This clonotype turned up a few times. The CDR3 sequence is CASTGSQEGYTF. For the CDR3, the DNA is TGTGCCTCTACTGGATCGCAGGAGGGCTACACCTTC. The chain joins TRBV6-1 to TRBJ1-2; D not certain. Trimming took 11 bases from V and 8 from J, leaving 18 bases between them. CDR3 size: 12 residues. Germline CDR1 is MNHNS and CDR2 is SASEGT.

The CDR3 DNA sequence: TGTGCCAGTAGCCCAGGGAACCGAGCTTCACCCCTCCACTTT. Translating it yields CASSPGNRASPLHF. The chain recombines TRBV19 with TRBJ1-6; TRBD1 is a possible D gene (5 bases). The germline gives CDR1 LNHDA, CDR2 SQIVND (reference sequence). Trimming took off 6 bases at V and 9 bases at J, with 15 bases between the two ends. The CDR3 has 14 amino acids.

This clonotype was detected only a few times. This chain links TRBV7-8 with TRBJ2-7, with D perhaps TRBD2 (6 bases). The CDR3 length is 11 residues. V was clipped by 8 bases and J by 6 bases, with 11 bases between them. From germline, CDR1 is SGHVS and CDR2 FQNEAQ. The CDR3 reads CASWVGGEQYF. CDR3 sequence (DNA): TGTGCCAGCTGGGTGGGAGGCGAGCAGTACTTC.